This entry lists 18 T cell receptor beta chains sequenced from one sample in a study of cytomegalovirus exposure and HLA in healthy donors. Primers included in the PCR were 60 Vbeta and 13 Jbeta primers. The protocol was immunoSEQ multiplex PCR, while the TCRdb copy is restricted to in-frame clones and leaves out a portion. The data show 60,000 to 65,000 clones, roughly 75% seen once. Sequencing used PBMCs. The receptors were sampled from a woman aged 40 to 55 in good health and CMV-seropositive.

The V gene is TRBV7-6, the J gene TRBJ1-4, with a tentative D call TRBD1 (6 bases). Germline CDR1 reads SGHVS; CDR2 reads FNYEAQ. V was trimmed by 5 bases and J by 7 bases, leaving 14 bases between them. The CDR3 spans 14 residues. The CDR3: CASSPQGWGEKLFF. DNA of the CDR3: TGTGCCAGCAGCCCACAGGGTTGGGGTGAAAAACTGTTTTTT.

The chain couples TRBV6-5 to TRBJ2-7, with D possibly matching TRBD1 (7 bases). V gave up 7 bases and J gave up 2 bases, with 12 bases separating them. The CDR3 totals 13 residues. Germline V gene lookup returns CDR1 MNHEY and CDR2 SVGAGI. CDR3 nucleotides: TGTGCCAGCACAGGGGGGCGGACCTACGAGCAGTACTTC. Protein: CASTGGRTYEQYF.

This clone was found once. In nucleotides, the CDR3 is TGTGCCTGGAGTGTTCTACAGGGGTTAATCAATGAGCAGTTCTTC. Residues: CAWSVLQGLINEQFF. The chain uses TRBV30 and TRBJ2-1; 7 bases are a match to TRBD1. V dropped 0 bases and J dropped 6; count of bases not matched to a gene: 8. The CDR3 covers 15 residues. Germline V gives CDR1 GTSNPN, CDR2 SVGIG (reference sequence).

V is TRBV7-8 and J is TRBJ1-1, with D perhaps matching TRBD1 (6 bases). The CDR3 spans 15 residues. Germline values: CDR1 SGHVS, CDR2 FQNEAQ. Trimming removed 4 bases from V and 1 base from J, with 13 bases in between. CDR3 loop: CASSYRVRGNTEAFF. CDR3 nucleotide sequence: TGTGCCAGCAGCTACAGGGTTCGGGGGAACACTGAAGCTTTCTTT.

This chain uses TRBV13 with TRBJ2-1, with D possibly being TRBD2 (5 bases). This CDR3 comprises 15 residues. V gave up 3 bases and J gave up 3 bases, with 12 bases separating them. Germline CDR1 PRHDT, CDR2 FYEKMQ (reference sequence). The CDR3 region has the DNA TGTGCCAGCAGCTTTGGAGCGGCTTACTACAATGAGCAGTTCTTC. It encodes CASSFGAAYYNEQFF.

This sequence joins TRBV2 and TRBJ2-7; TRBD1 is a possible D gene (5 bases). Between the trimmed V and J ends, which lost 2 bases and 3 bases, there was a span of 8 bases. The germline CDR1 and CDR2 sequences are SNHLY and FYNNEI. This CDR3 is 13 amino acids long. The CDR3 sequence: CASSERRGYEQYF. In nucleotides, the CDR3 is TGTGCCAGCAGTGAAAGAAGGGGCTACGAGCAGTACTTC.

CDR3 nucleotide sequence: TGTGCCAGCAGCTTAGGACTAGCGAACGGGGAGCTGTTTTTT. Translated, it gives CASSLGLANGELFF. V is TRBV7-7 and J is TRBJ2-2; 8 positions agree with TRBD2. The CDR3 contains 14 residues. Germline trimming cut 1 base from V and 7 bases from J; bases unmatched to any gene: 2. Germline lookup yields CDR1 SSHAT and CDR2 FNYEAQ (reference sequence). The variable domain in full, with the rest retrieved from reference TRBV7-7 and TRBJ2-2, is GAGVSQSPRYKVTKRGQDVTLRCDPISSHATLYWYQQALGQGPEFLTYFNYEAQPDKSGLPSDRFSAERPEGSISTLTIQRTEQRDSAMYRCASSLGLANGELFFGEGSRLTVL.

This clone was seen only a few times. J is TRBJ2-7 and V is TRBV4-3; D ambiguous. The CDR3 is made up of 14 amino acids. Germline V gives CDR1 LGHNA, CDR2 YSLEER. V was cut by 0 bases and J by 0 bases, with 6 bases left in between. CDR3 region: CASSQDPGSYEQYF. The CDR3 region has the DNA TGCGCCAGCAGCCAAGATCCGGGCTCCTACGAGCAGTACTTC.

In this sample, this clone turned up once. Relative to the germline gene, one junction end is altered; a read error may explain this. This chain uses TRBV7-9 with TRBJ1-1; TRBD1 matches at 9 bases. The CDR3 spans 16 residues. Germline V lookup: CDR1 SEHNR, CDR2 FQNEAQ (reference sequence). Written as DNA, the CDR3 is TGTTCCAGCTACGGGGCCGGGACAGGGAAGAACACTGAAGCTTTCTTT. Its translation is CSSYGAGTGKNTEAFF.

The rearrangement links TRBV27 to TRBJ1-1; D remains ambiguous. CDR1 is MNHEY, CDR2 SMNVEV, per germline (reference sequence). This CDR3 has 13 amino acids. V was pared by 0 bases and J by 1 base, with 3 bases between. CDR3 DNA sequence: TGTGCCAGCAGTTTATCCCGGAACACTGAAGCTTTCTTT. Translation gives CASSLSRNTEAFF.

Written as DNA, the CDR3 is TGTGCCAGCAGCTTCCGGGGGGGGTACGAGCAGTACTTC. Amino acid sequence: CASSFRGGYEQYF. The chain carries TRBV5-6 and TRBJ2-7, with 8 bases identical to TRBD2. CDR1 and CDR2 (germline): SGHDT, YYEEEE. The CDR3 spans 13 residues. J was trimmed by 4 bases and V by 2 bases; bases with no gene match: 2.

This sequence joins TRBV6-5 and TRBJ1-1; TRBD1 matches at 7 bases. This CDR3 comprises 16 residues. The V gene end was trimmed by 0 bases and the J gene end by 1 base; junction bases not matched to a gene: 5. Germline V gene data show CDR1 as MNHEY and CDR2 as SVGAGI. CDR3: CASSYSTAGGNTEAFF. The CDR3 DNA is TGTGCCAGCAGTTACTCTACGGCAGGGGGGAACACTGAAGCTTTCTTT.

The chain employs TRBV5-5 and TRBJ1-2; TRBD1 is a possible D gene (6 bases). The CDR3 loop spans 13 amino acids. Trimming left V 4 bases short and J 6 bases short, with 13 bases between. Germline CDR1 is SGHKS and CDR2 is YYEKEE (reference sequence). CDR3 nucleotides: TGTGCCAGCAGCCACCGGGACATTAATGGCTACACCTTC. It translates to CASSHRDINGYTF. Supplemented by reference TRBV5-5 and TRBJ1-2, the full variable domain reads DAGVTQSPTHLIKTRGQQVTLRCSPISGHKSVSWYQQVLGQGPQFIFQYYEKEERGRGNFPDRFSARQFPNYSSELNVNALLLGDSALYLCASSHRDINGYTFGSGTRLTVV.

This clone was picked up a small number of times. V is TRBV19 and J is TRBJ1-5; D remains ambiguous. The CDR3 spans 12 residues. V lost 5 bases to trimming and J lost 7 bases, with 9 bases between them. Germline V gene sequence: CDR1 LNHDA, CDR2 SQIVND (reference sequence). The CDR3 here is CASSSQWQPQHF. As DNA, the CDR3 is TGTGCCAGTAGTTCCCAGTGGCAGCCCCAGCATTTT.

V gene TRBV7-2 combines with J gene TRBJ2-3, with 10 bases aligning to TRBD1. CDR3 length equals 18 residues. J was trimmed by 4 bases and V by 1 base; bases with no gene match: 11. Per germline, CDR1 SGHTA and CDR2 FQGNSA. CDR3: CASSLGQGQGGWADTQYF. The DNA of the CDR3 is TGTGCCAGCAGCTTAGGACAAGGACAGGGGGGGTGGGCAGATACGCAGTATTTT.

The chain uses TRBV18 and TRBJ1-5, with 7 bases fitting TRBD1. The CDR3 consists of 14 residues. V lost 2 bases, J lost 6 bases, and 4 bases stayed unmatched. Germline values: CDR1 KGHSH, CDR2 LQKENI. CDR3 bases: TGTGCCAGCTCACCAGACAGGGAAGGTCAGCCCCAGCATTTT. This translates into CASSPDREGQPQHF. Together with reference TRBV18 and TRBJ1-5, the CDR3 gives the full variable domain: NAGVMQNPRHLVRRRGQEARLRCSPMKGHSHVYWYRQLPEEGLKFMVYLQKENIIDESGMPKERFSAEFPKEGPSILRIQQVVRGDSAAYFCASSPDREGQPQHFGDGTRLSIL.

The chain links TRBV10-1 to TRBJ2-7; the match to TRBD2 covers 11 bases. Germline V gives CDR1 WNHNN, CDR2 SYGVQD (reference sequence). Trimming took 3 bases from V and 2 from J; bases not matched to a gene: 6. This CDR3 comprises 16 residues. The CDR3 reads CASSEGSGGAAYEQYF. The CDR3 nucleotides read TGCGCCAGCAGTGAAGGTAGCGGGGGGGCCGCCTACGAGCAGTACTTC.

The J gene is TRBJ1-5, the V gene TRBV28, with D tentatively TRBD1 (6 bases). V shed 4 bases and J shed 3 bases, with 10 bases lying between them. The CDR3 has 14 residues. Germline loops: CDR1 MDHEN, CDR2 SYDVKM. This CDR3 reads CASSYDRPNQPQHF. The CDR3 DNA reads as TGTGCCAGCAGTTACGACAGGCCCAATCAGCCCCAGCATTTT. Variable domain in full (rest from reference TRBV28 and TRBJ1-5): DVKVTQSSRYLVKRTGEKVFLECVQDMDHENMFWYRQDPGLGLRLIYFSYDVKMKEKGDIPEGYSVSREKKERFSLILESASTNQTSMYLCASSYDRPNQPQHFGDGTRLSIL.